The clone carrying this T cell receptor beta chain was counted ten times or more. The data derive from a study of low-dose radiotherapy and immunotherapy resistance in tumors. Study as a whole: Patients were treated with intravenous nivolumab at 240 mg every two weeks and were also dosed with ipilimumab at 1 mg/kg every six weeks.

Germline trimming cut 10 bases from V and 3 bases from J; bases unmatched to any gene: 10. The CDR3 loop spans 14 amino acids. Germline V lookup: CDR1 MDHEN, CDR2 SYDVKM. The time point: before trial treatment. Treatment of the donors consisted of nivolumab and ipilimumab (plus aspirin, low-dose cyclophosphamide and low-dose radiotherapy). cDNA synthesis used a TRAV/TRBV-specific primer set for both chains. Using a constant-region primer together with a V-primer adapter, TCRs were subjected to roughly 18 PCR cycles of amplification. Each CDR3 protein is one row after TCRdb ran MiXCR on the reads. The sample holds fewer than 90,000 distinct CDR3 sequences, 30% to 40% seen once.

The input for sequencing was PBMCs, taken before treatment. The chain couples TRBV28 to TRBJ2-3; 7 nucleotides align to TRBD1. The TCR sequence derives from a female donor with ovarian cancer. The CDR3 DNA reads as TGTGCCACCACGATAGGGGGCAGGACAGATACGCAGTATTTT. Protein sequence: CATTIGGRTDTQYF.